The next 21 T cell receptor beta chains were all read from a single sample in a study of spatial heterogeneity in lung cancer (dated by TCRdb to the late 2010s). Sample time point, as interpreted from the label and publication: sample taken at primary tumor resection. Whole RNA extracted from tumor and nontumor lung tissue, or from cryopreserved PBMC samples, was used for TCR sequencing without cell sorting. Library preparation used 5' RACE. The instrument given in TCRdb is NextSeq 500. TCRdb redid the processing of the public reads, applying fastp at Q25 and MiXCR, and retained in-frame beta chains. Each CDR3 protein appears once, grouped with its most common genes and DNA. This sample has 55,000 to 75,000 distinct CDR3 sequences in its table, and less than 10% of those were observed once. More than 13% of the sample is held by the ten biggest clonotypes. The material sequenced was PBMCs, taken at surgery. Every receptor here comes from a female donor with early-stage non-small cell lung cancer.

In this sample, this clonotype turned up many times. The rearrangement joins TRBV20-1 to TRBJ2-2; D possibly corresponds to TRBD1 (6 bases). The CDR3 sequence is 16 residues long. From germline, CDR1 is DFQATT and CDR2 SNEGSKA (reference sequence). V shed 0 bases and J shed 4 bases, with 15 bases lying between them. CDR3 DNA: TGCAGTGCTAGAGAGATCCGGGACACAGCCACCGGGGAGCTGTTTTTT. This encodes CSAREIRDTATGELFF.

This rearrangement joins TRBV20-1 to TRBJ1-6; TRBD1 agrees at 7 bases. Germline lookup yields CDR1 DFQATT and CDR2 SNEGSKA (reference sequence). With 6 bases clipped from V and 6 bases from J, the junction kept 11 bases outside the gene matches. CDR3 length: 15 residues. CDR3 in DNA: TGCAGTGCCAGACCCAACGGACAGGCTAATTCACCCCTCCACTTT. Residues: CSARPNGQANSPLHF.

This clonotype was seen many times. The V gene is TRBV6-6, the J gene TRBJ2-6; D gene ambiguous. This CDR3 has 14 residues. The V end was cut by 6 bases, the J end by 0 bases, with 6 bases between. From germline, CDR1 is MNHNY and CDR2 SVGAGI (reference sequence). The CDR3 reads CASRPNSGANVLTF. As DNA, the CDR3 is TGTGCCAGCAGACCCAACTCTGGGGCCAACGTCCTGACTTTC.

This clonotype was picked up a small number of times. V is TRBV18 and J is TRBJ1-2, with D hard to call. The CDR3 length is 12 residues. Germline CDR1 is KGHSH and CDR2 is LQKENI. Trimming shortened V by 3 bases and J by 1 base, and 3 bases separated the two germline ends. CDR3 coding DNA: TGTGCCAGCTCACCCCTTAACTATGGCTACACCTTC. This gives the protein CASSPLNYGYTF.

The chain recombines TRBV5-1 with TRBJ2-3, with 15 bases lining up with TRBD2. The germline V gene encodes CDR1 SGHRS and CDR2 YFSETQ. V lost 4 bases, J lost 5 bases, and 8 bases stayed unmatched. This CDR3 has 17 amino acids. The CDR3 reads CASSPGLAGGPKDTQYF. DNA of the CDR3: TGCGCCAGCAGCCCCGGACTAGCGGGGGGGCCAAAAGATACGCAGTATTTT.

Only a few counts were recorded for this clonotype. This chain connects TRBV12-3 or TRBV12-4 to TRBJ1-1; D is undetermined. Deletions cut 6 bases from V and 1 base from J, with 9 bases between. The CDR3 contains 13 residues. The CDR3 region is CASSPLTNTEAFF. Here the CDR3 DNA reads TGTGCCAGCAGCCCCCTGACGAACACTGAAGCTTTCTTT.

This clonotype was picked up many times. The chain recombines TRBV5-5 with TRBJ2-2; 9 bases fit TRBD2. Per germline, CDR1 SGHKS and CDR2 YYEKEE (reference sequence). V shed 4 bases, J shed 1 base, and the junction held 2 bases outside the gene matches. The CDR3 has 15 residues. The CDR3 DNA sequence: TGTGCCAGCAGCCTAGCGGGATTGAACACCGGGGAGCTGTTTTTT. Translating it yields CASSLAGLNTGELFF.

This chain links TRBV7-3 with TRBJ1-1; a possible D gene is TRBD1 (6 bases). Germline loops: CDR1 SGHTA, CDR2 FQGTGA. This CDR3 contains 14 residues. With 5 bases removed from V and 3 bases from J, the gap between germline ends came to 13 bases. The CDR3 sequence is CASSTGGAHTEAFF. The CDR3 DNA is TGTGCCAGCAGCACCGGGGGGGCGCACACTGAAGCTTTCTTT.

This clonotype was seen more than once but under ten times. CDR3 nucleotides: TGCAGTGCTAGATATAATCAGCCCCAGCATTTT. Its translation: CSARYNQPQHF. V gene TRBV20-1 combines with J gene TRBJ1-5; D unclear. V was clipped by 2 bases and J by 4 bases, with 3 bases between them. The CDR3 sequence is 11 residues long. Per the germline V gene, CDR1 is DFQATT and CDR2 is SNEGSKA (reference sequence).

The chain links TRBV7-9 to TRBJ2-7; 12 nucleotides match TRBD2. CDR3 length equals 18 residues. The germline CDR1 and CDR2 sequences are SEHNR and FQNEAQ (reference sequence). V was pared by 5 bases and J by 5 bases, with 16 bases of the junction left unmatched. Written as DNA, the CDR3 is TGTGCCAGCAGCGAAAAAAAGGGGACTAGCGGGTCCGTAAACGAGCAGTACTTC. It encodes CASSEKKGTSGSVNEQYF.

In this sample, this clonotype turned up many times. CDR3 bases: TGCGCCAGCAGCTTCCGGGCAGGGGAAAGCGAGCAGTACTTC. The encoded protein is CASSFRAGESEQYF. This chain joins TRBV5-1 and TRBJ2-7, with D maybe TRBD1 (6 bases). Looked up from germline, CDR1 is SGHRS and CDR2 is YFSETQ. V was clipped by 2 bases and J by 6 bases, with 15 bases between them. The CDR3 covers 14 residues.

J is TRBJ2-1 and V is TRBV19, with 10 bases aligning to TRBD2. Germline CDR1 is LNHDA and CDR2 is SQIVND (reference sequence). V dropped 2 bases and J dropped 4; count of bases not matched to a gene: 5. The length of the CDR3 is 16 residues. CDR3 nucleotides: TGTGCCAGTAGTATACTCGGACTAGCGGAGTACAATGAGCAGTTCTTC. Residues: CASSILGLAEYNEQFF.

This chain uses TRBV25-1 with TRBJ1-6; 7 nucleotides line up with TRBD1. Germline CDR1 is MGHDK and CDR2 is SYGVNS. J was trimmed by 5 bases and V by 1 base; bases with no gene match: 5. The CDR3 consists of 16 residues. This CDR3 is CASSEFGQGDNSPLHF. As DNA, the CDR3 is TGTGCCAGCAGTGAATTCGGGCAGGGGGATAATTCACCCCTCCACTTT.

The CDR3, as DNA: TGTGCCAGCAGTTACGGACCGGGACAGGTCTATGGCTACACCTTC. Its translation is CASSYGPGQVYGYTF. The chain couples TRBV2 to TRBJ1-2; 8 bases line up with TRBD1. Unmatched junction bases numbered 9, after V lost 5 bases and J lost 4 bases. The CDR3 covers 15 residues. Germline lookup yields CDR1 SNHLY and CDR2 FYNNEI.

Turning to this clonotype: With a much larger clone just one base away, this may be a read error. This chain connects TRBV28 to TRBJ1-1, with 9 bases that match TRBD1. Germline lookup yields CDR1 MDHEN and CDR2 SYDVKM. The CDR3 covers 15 residues. The CDR3 nucleotides read TGTGCCGGCAGTTCCAGGGACAGGGAGAGCACTGAAGCTTTCTTT. Translation gives CAGSSRDRESTEAFF. The full variable domain, with the rest looked up from reference TRBV28 and TRBJ1-1, is DVKVTQSSRYLVKRTGEKVFLECVQDMDHENMFWYRQDPGLGLRLIYFSYDVKMKEKGDIPEGYSVSREKKERFSLILESASTNQTSMYLCAGSSRDRESTEAFFGQGTRLTVV.

This clonotype was detected ten times or more. This sequence joins TRBV4-2 and TRBJ2-3, with 11 bases lining up with TRBD2. CDR1 is LGHNA, CDR2 YNFKEQ, per germline. The length of the CDR3 is 17 residues. Trimming removed 0 bases from V and 2 bases from J; junction bases left unmatched: 4. The CDR3 region is CASSQETSGVITDTQYF. CDR3 DNA: TGTGCCAGCAGCCAAGAGACTAGCGGGGTAATCACAGATACGCAGTATTTT.

This clonotype was found many times. CDR3 bases: TGTGCCAGCAGCCAAGTACTAGCGGACACCGGGGAGCTGTTTTTT. It is translated as CASSQVLADTGELFF. The chain has TRBV3-1 and TRBJ2-2; 8 bases fit TRBD2. With 1 base clipped from V and 3 bases from J, the junction kept 1 base outside the gene matches. The CDR3 is 15 residues long. Germline V CDR1 and CDR2: LGHDT, YNNKEL (reference sequence).

This clonotype was found many times. This chain connects TRBV6-5 to TRBJ2-1; 9 bases align to TRBD2. Per germline, CDR1 MNHEY and CDR2 SVGAGI. Trimming took 6 bases from V and 8 from J; bases not matched to a gene: 8. The CDR3 sequence is 14 residues long. The CDR3 spells CASRRSGRRDEQFF. Here the CDR3 DNA reads TGTGCCAGCAGAAGGAGCGGGAGGAGGGATGAGCAGTTCTTC.

This clonotype has a handful of counts. This rearrangement joins TRBV9 to TRBJ2-2; tentatively, D is TRBD1 (5 bases). Germline loops: CDR1 SGDLS, CDR2 YYNGEE. The V end lost 0 bases, the J end lost 0 bases, and 6 bases lay between the germline ends. CDR3 length: 15 amino acids. CDR3 nucleotide sequence: TGTGCCAGCAGCGTAGGGACAACGAACACCGGGGAGCTGTTTTTT. Its translation is CASSVGTTNTGELFF.

This rearrangement joins TRBV14 to TRBJ2-5; D gene uncertain. This CDR3 is built from 12 residues. The V end lost 2 bases, the J end lost 4 bases, and 5 bases lay between the germline ends. Per the germline V gene, CDR1 is SGHDN and CDR2 is FVKESK. As DNA, the CDR3 is TGTGCCAGCAGCCAAACAACAGAGACCCAGTACTTC. This codes for CASSQTTETQYF.

This clonotype has ten or more counts. This chain uses TRBV28 with TRBJ2-4; 13 bases align to TRBD2. The CDR3 has 17 residues. J was trimmed by 0 bases and V by 11 bases; bases with no gene match: 10. Germline CDR1 is MDHEN and CDR2 is SYDVKM. The CDR3 sequence: CARRLAGGRLAKNIQYF. The DNA of the CDR3 is TGTGCCCGCCGACTAGCGGGAGGTCGGCTAGCCAAAAACATTCAGTACTTC. The full variable domain, in which reference TRBV28 and TRBJ2-4 provide the parts outside the CDR3, is DVKVTQSSRYLVKRTGEKVFLECVQDMDHENMFWYRQDPGLGLRLIYFSYDVKMKEKGDIPEGYSVSREKKERFSLILESASTNQTSMYLCARRLAGGRLAKNIQYFGAGTRLSVL.